One and the same sample provided the 12 T cell receptor beta chains below, sequenced in a study of blood T cell repertoires in COVID-19 (dated by TCRdb to about 2020). Receptor amplification or capture employed the immunoSEQ multiplex PCR assay. TCRdb holds this immuneACCESS table with in-frame rearrangements only. Some clones are missing; in checked studies, unresolved V genes explain under half, and the rest has no known cause. The sample table holds about 480,000 clones, of which roughly nine tenths were seen once. The ten largest clones capture roughly 1.8% of the sample. Specimen: PBMCs or T cells enriched from blood (not recorded which). These TCRs come from a young woman with acute COVID-19.

This chain uses TRBV11-2 with TRBJ2-5; D is perhaps TRBD2 (6 bases). V was shortened by 0 bases and J by 0 bases, with 14 bases between the two germline ends. Germline CDR1 is SGHAT and CDR2 is FQNNGV. The CDR3 length is 17 residues. The CDR3 bases are TGTGCCAGCAGCTTAGAGGCCCGGGACTCGTACCAAGAGACCCAGTACTTC. Its protein product is CASSLEARDSYQETQYF.

The CDR3 spells CASSDQGYAYEQYF. Written as DNA, the CDR3 is TGTGCCAGTTCAGACCAGGGTTATGCCTACGAGCAGTACTTC. This chain uses TRBV19 with TRBJ2-7; D is possibly TRBD1 (5 bases). This CDR3 region has 14 residues. Trimming took off 8 bases at V and 2 bases at J, with 16 bases between the two ends. Germline CDR1 and CDR2: LNHDA and SQIVND (reference sequence). Looking up the rest from reference TRBV19 and TRBJ2-7 gives the full variable domain: DGGITQSPKYLFRKEGQNVTLSCEQNLNHDAMYWYRQDPGQGLRLIYYSQIVNDFQKGDIAEGYSVSREKKESFPLTVTSAQKNPTAFYLCASSDQGYAYEQYFGPGTRLTVT.

The chain couples TRBV7-6 to TRBJ2-2; the match to TRBD2 covers 12 bases. V shed 1 base and J 7 bases; nucleotides not matched to a gene: 1. The CDR3 covers 15 residues. From germline, CDR1 is SGHVS and CDR2 FNYEAQ. This CDR3 is CASSLELAGGGELFF. CDR3 DNA: TGTGCCAGCAGCTTAGAACTAGCGGGAGGCGGGGAGCTGTTTTTT.

This rearrangement joins TRBV2 to TRBJ2-1; 13 nucleotides align to TRBD2. CDR1 is SNHLY, CDR2 FYNNEI, per germline. V was clipped by 6 bases and J by 4 bases; unmatched bases: 6. This CDR3 has 16 residues. The CDR3 protein is CASSVTGLAGYNEQFF. For the CDR3, the DNA is TGTGCCAGCAGCGTCACGGGACTAGCGGGGTACAATGAGCAGTTCTTC.

The V and J genes are TRBV7-9 and TRBJ1-5, with unresolved D. Between the trimmed V and J ends, which lost 4 bases and 1 base, there was a span of 8 bases. The CDR3 totals 14 residues. From germline, CDR1 is SEHNR and CDR2 FQNEAQ (reference sequence). The CDR3 loop reads CASSYSTSNQPQHF. The CDR3 nucleotides read TGTGCCAGCAGCTACAGTACAAGCAATCAGCCCCAGCATTTT.

The chain has TRBV12-5 and TRBJ2-1; tentatively, D is TRBD1 (6 bases). CDR1 is LGHNT and CDR2 is FRNRAP in the germline V gene. V lost 5 bases and J lost 6, with 17 bases in between. The CDR3 covers 15 residues. The DNA of the CDR3 is TGTGCTAGTGGTGCACTACAGGGCCTGGGCAATGAGCAGTTCTTC. Translated, it gives CASGALQGLGNEQFF.

This chain links TRBV18 with TRBJ2-1; the D gene is possibly TRBD1 (5 bases). Trimming stripped 1 base from V and 5 bases from J, with 15 bases between. There are 16 residues in the CDR3. CDR1 is KGHSH and CDR2 is LQKENI in the germline V gene. Here the CDR3 DNA reads TGTGCCAGCTCACCACGGTTCGATGACAGAGACAATGAGCAGTTCTTC. Protein sequence: CASSPRFDDRDNEQFF.

The DNA for the CDR3 is TGTGCCAGCAGTTTATTCACCCCGGGGCGGGAGGGTTCGGGTGAGCAGTTCTTC. Translation: CASSLFTPGREGSGEQFF. The chain has TRBV27 and TRBJ2-1; 9 nucleotides match TRBD2. The V gene end was trimmed by 1 base and the J gene end by 9 bases; junction bases not matched to a gene: 16. The CDR3 is 18 residues long. Germline CDR1 reads MNHEY; CDR2 reads SMNVEV (reference sequence).

This clone has a single count. V gene TRBV30 combines with J gene TRBJ2-7; D gene ambiguous. The V end was cut by 0 bases, the J end by 4 bases, with 10 bases between. This CDR3 contains 13 residues. From germline, CDR1 is GTSNPN and CDR2 SVGIG (reference sequence). Written as DNA, the CDR3 is TGTGCCTGGAGTGTACTATTTAGATACGAGCAGTACTTC. It translates to CAWSVLFRYEQYF.

The V and J genes are TRBV3-1 (or the pseudogene TRBV3-2) and TRBJ2-1, with a possible D match to TRBD2 (5 bases). CDR1 is LGHDT, CDR2 YNNKEL, per germline (reference sequence). CDR3 size: 16 residues. Trimming stripped 2 bases from V and 2 bases from J, with 13 bases between. CDR3 loop: CASSQSLVGAYNEQFF. CDR3 coding DNA: TGTGCCAGCAGCCAATCTTTGGTGGGAGCCTACAATGAGCAGTTCTTC.

The genes are TRBV19 and TRBJ1-1; D uncertain. Trimming cost V 3 bases and J 0 bases, with 8 bases left between them. The CDR3 has 14 residues. The germline V gene encodes CDR1 LNHDA and CDR2 SQIVND (reference sequence). CDR3 residues: CASSIIPLNTEAFF. Written as DNA, the CDR3 is TGTGCCAGTAGTATCATTCCATTGAACACTGAAGCTTTCTTT.

This CDR3 reads CASSSGTAITTEAFF. In DNA form, the CDR3 reads TGCGCCAGCAGCTCCGGGACAGCGATTACTACGGAAGCTTTCTTT. The rearrangement links TRBV5-1 to TRBJ1-1; 7 bases are shared with TRBD1. The trim removed 3 bases at V and 8 bases at J, leaving 13 bases unmatched. Germline V CDR1 and CDR2: SGHRS, YFSETQ. The CDR3 is 15 amino acids.